Listed below are T cell receptor beta chains from one sample, sequenced in a study of CD8+ T cells in alopecia areata. Profiled with immunoSEQ multiplex PCR; TCRdb holds only in-frame clones, not every one. The data contain 130,000 to 150,000 clones, about 47% of them singletons. The sequenced sample was CD4+ T cells sorted from blood, obtained at week 0. The receptors stem from a human donor with alopecia areata. CDR3s include the opening cysteine and the closing phenylalanine or tryptophan.

CACRTWGYGYTF	TRBV30	TRBJ1-2
CSVLERQGVRGANVLTF	TRBV29-1	TRBJ2-6
CASSRRTGLTEAFF	TRBV7-9	TRBJ1-1
CASSLMETQYF	TRBV7-9	TRBJ2-5
CASSTAASGGTDTQYF	TRBV19	TRBJ2-3
CASSLVAGGETQYF	TRBV7-3	TRBJ2-5
CASSVEDGELFF	TRBV9	TRBJ2-2
CASRSQETQYF	TRBV7-2	TRBJ2-5
CASSTQGQSNQPQHF	TRBV19	TRBJ1-5
CASQPNVGTQYF	TRBV2	TRBJ2-3
CAISDVSEQYF	TRBV10-3	TRBJ2-7
CASSQDGRNEKLFF	TRBV4-2	TRBJ1-4
CSAKSGGTQHF	TRBV20-1	TRBJ1-5
CSVAVGLVSYEQYF	TRBV29-1	TRBJ2-7
CASSDPGNTEAFF	TRBV6-5	TRBJ1-1
CAWSVRGGYEQYF	TRBV30	TRBJ2-7
CASSPVGTSGRESTDTQYF	TRBV18	TRBJ2-3
CSVGGTYVNNEQFF	TRBV29-1	TRBJ2-1
CASSSTSGNNEQFF	TRBV11-2	TRBJ2-1
CASSLFPDANNEQFF	TRBV7-2	TRBJ2-1
CASSLTGTSGEETQYF	TRBV5-1	TRBJ2-5
CASSRNPSSTDTQYF	TRBV7-7	TRBJ2-3
CASRADSNQPQHF	TRBV7-2	TRBJ1-5
CAGSRTGSHQPQHF	TRBV2	TRBJ1-5
CSVQTGTGQPQHF	TRBV29-1	TRBJ1-5
CSVAHTRNTEAFF	TRBV29-1	TRBJ1-1
CASSQQFGQGRDTQYF	TRBV23-1	TRBJ2-3
CASSLAGTDTQYF	TRBV5-4	TRBJ2-3
CASSYLGLGNPGELFF	TRBV7-2	TRBJ2-2
CASSLGSGLARTEAFF	TRBV7-9	TRBJ1-1
CSVGEGRVAGYTF	TRBV29-1	TRBJ1-2
CASSYPSGLAGMDTQYF	TRBV11-2	TRBJ2-3
CASSLKGNQPQHF	TRBV7-9	TRBJ1-5
CASSQDHGAGILREQYF	TRBV4-3	TRBJ2-7
CAWSGGFYEQYF	TRBV30	TRBJ2-7
CALQQGRRTDTQYF	TRBV30	TRBJ2-3
CASGPRGLREIQYF	TRBV2	TRBJ2-5
CASGPTSPGAQYF	TRBV28	TRBJ2-5
CAWSLLAGSTDTQYF	TRBV30	TRBJ2-3
CSVRPWGSSYEQYF	TRBV29-1	TRBJ2-7
CASSGRNTEAFF	TRBV9	TRBJ1-1
CASSLDRGYEQYF	TRBV5-4	TRBJ2-7
CSERPGETQYF	TRBV20-1	TRBJ2-5
CSAQTGYETQYF	TRBV29-1	TRBJ2-5